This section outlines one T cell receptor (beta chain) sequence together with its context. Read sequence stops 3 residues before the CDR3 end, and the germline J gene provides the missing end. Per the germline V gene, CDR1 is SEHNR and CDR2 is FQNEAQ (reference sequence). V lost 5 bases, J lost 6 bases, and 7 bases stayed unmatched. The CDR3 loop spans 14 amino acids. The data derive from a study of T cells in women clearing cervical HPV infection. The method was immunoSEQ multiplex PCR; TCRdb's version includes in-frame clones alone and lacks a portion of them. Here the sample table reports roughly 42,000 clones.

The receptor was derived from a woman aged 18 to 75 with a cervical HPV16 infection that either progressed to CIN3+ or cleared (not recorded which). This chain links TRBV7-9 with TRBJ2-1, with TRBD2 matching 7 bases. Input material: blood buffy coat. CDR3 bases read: TGTGCCAGCAGCCACAGACTAGCCGGCAATGAG. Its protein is CASSHRLAGNE. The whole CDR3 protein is CASSHRLAGNEQFF.